Following are 5 T cell receptor beta chains from one sample sequenced in a study of response to subunit inactivated influenza vaccine. One entry per CDR3 protein results from TCRdb running MiXCR on the RT-PCR reads. The sample comprises around 530,000 distinct CDR3 sequences, 15% to 20% of which are singletons, and less than 4% rests with the top ten. The sequences come from CD4+ T cells sorted from PBMCs, collected about 23 months after vaccination. The receptor set was obtained from a man between 50 and 69 years old who received an inactivated influenza vaccine.

This clonotype was observed a handful of times. This chain joins TRBV10-3 and TRBJ1-2; the match to TRBD1 covers 11 bases. Germline CDR1 ENHRY, CDR2 SYGVKD. The V segment lost 5 bases and the J segment 4 bases; nucleotides outside the gene matches: 3. CDR3 length: 14 amino acids. This CDR3 is CAISRDRGSYGYTF. Written as DNA, the CDR3 is TGTGCCATCAGTCGGGACAGGGGGTCCTATGGCTACACCTTC.

V gene TRBV29-1 combines with J gene TRBJ2-3, with D possibly matching TRBD2 (6 bases). Germline V lookup: CDR1 SQVTM, CDR2 ANQGSEA. The V and J ends lost 6 bases and 2 bases respectively, with 12 bases between them. This CDR3 is 13 amino acids long. The DNA of the CDR3 is TGCAGCGTGGGGACTGGTTCCACAGATACGCAGTATTTT. It codes for CSVGTGSTDTQYF.

The gene calls are TRBV19 and TRBJ2-1, with 9 bases matching TRBD2. The CDR3 is 17 residues long. The J segment lost 5 bases and the V segment lost 6 bases, leaving 14 bases of the junction unmatched. Germline-derived CDR1 and CDR2 are LNHDA and SQIVND (reference sequence). The CDR3 loop reads CASSPWLAGAANNEQFF. For the CDR3, the DNA is TGTGCCAGTAGCCCATGGTTAGCGGGGGCCGCTAACAATGAGCAGTTCTTC.

This clonotype was observed at least ten times. V is TRBV20-1 and J is TRBJ2-3; 9 positions match TRBD1. With V trimmed by 1 base and J by 1 base, 0 bases remained unmatched. This CDR3 has 14 residues. Germline lookup yields CDR1 DFQATT and CDR2 SNEGSKA (reference sequence). The CDR3 here is CSARGTGGTDTQYF. The CDR3 DNA sequence: TGCAGTGCTAGAGGGACAGGGGGCACAGATACGCAGTATTTT.

In its sample, this clonotype was seen a few times. The rearrangement uses TRBV9 and TRBJ2-7; D call uncertain. Trimming removed 0 bases from V and 2 bases from J, with 9 bases in between. The germline gives CDR1 SGDLS, CDR2 YYNGEE. CDR3 length: 14 residues. CDR3 region: CASSVAYGAYEQYF. The CDR3 DNA reads as TGTGCCAGCAGCGTAGCCTATGGAGCCTACGAGCAGTACTTC.